This note documents a single T cell receptor (beta chain) sequence. The target antigen is unknown. The source of the sample is a study of T cell repertoires in cytomegalovirus infection. Study-wide findings and caveats: The ex vivo response showed dominance by HLA-C-restricted CMV-specific TCR beta clonotypes.

V was clipped by 3 bases and J by 4 bases, with 10 bases between them. The CDR3 loop spans 15 amino acids. Per the germline V gene, CDR1 is MRHNA and CDR2 is SNTAGT. TCRdb re-analysed the reads in MiXCR, keeping a single row per CDR3 protein. Here the sample spans around 900,000 distinct CDR3 sequences, roughly 30% being singletons. This clonotype was obtained from a human donor in good health (CMV status not recorded). Some clones in this sample may be carry-over from other donors' samples. The sample here was cultured CD8+ T cells from PBMCs, taken from culture after CMV antigen stimulation. This chain links TRBV6-4 with TRBJ1-6, with a weak D call TRBD1 (5 bases). The CDR3 here is CASSEGTAYNSPLHF. For the CDR3, the DNA is TGTGCCAGCAGTGAGGGGACGGCATATAATTCACCCCTCCACTTT.